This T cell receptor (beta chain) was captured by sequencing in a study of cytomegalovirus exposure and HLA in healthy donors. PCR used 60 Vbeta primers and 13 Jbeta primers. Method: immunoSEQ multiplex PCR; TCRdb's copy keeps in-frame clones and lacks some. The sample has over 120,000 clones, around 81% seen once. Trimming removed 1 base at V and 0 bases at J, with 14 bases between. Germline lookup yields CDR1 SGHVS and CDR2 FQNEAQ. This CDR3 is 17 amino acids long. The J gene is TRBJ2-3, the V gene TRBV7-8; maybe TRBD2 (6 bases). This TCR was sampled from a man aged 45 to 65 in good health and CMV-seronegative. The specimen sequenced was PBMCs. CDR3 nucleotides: TGTGCCAGCAGCTTAGGACCGGCTAGCGCCAGCACAGATACGCAGTATTTT. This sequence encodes CASSLGPASASTDTQYF.